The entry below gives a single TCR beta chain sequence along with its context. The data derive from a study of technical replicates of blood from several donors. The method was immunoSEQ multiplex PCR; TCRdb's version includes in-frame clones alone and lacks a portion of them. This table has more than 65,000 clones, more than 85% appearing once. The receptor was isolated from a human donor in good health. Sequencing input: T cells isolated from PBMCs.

CDR3 in amino acids: CASSLETSSSYEQYF. Written as DNA, the CDR3 is TGTGCCAGCAGTTTGGAGACTTCCAGCTCCTACGAGCAGTACTTC. The V gene is TRBV6-5, the J gene TRBJ2-7; unclear D gene. CDR1 and CDR2 from the germline V gene are MNHEY and SVGAGI. Trimming stripped 4 bases from V and 0 bases from J, with 13 bases between. The CDR3 is 15 amino acids.